This T cell receptor (beta chain) was sequenced for a study of blood T cell repertoires in COVID-19. Study-wide background: The study drew acute and convalescent COVID-19 samples from the United States, Italy and Spain. T cells, B-cell-depleted T cells, or PBMCs provided the cDNA or gDNA that served as material.

Study processing details: Estimated nucleated cell counts came from reference gene primer amplification. Assay used: immunoSEQ multiplex PCR; TCRdb lists only in-frame clones, some missing. For V, J and clone size, that table is used; D and trimming come from the DNA. The data show 150,000 to 200,000 clones, approximately 90% seen once. Germline loops: CDR1 LNHDA, CDR2 SQIVND (reference sequence). With 2 bases clipped from V and 0 bases from J, the junction kept 3 bases outside the gene matches. CDR3 length: 16 amino acids. This sequence originates from a man aged 40-55 years with active or convalescent COVID-19. Sequencing input: peripheral blood. The chain employs TRBV19 and TRBJ1-3; 8 nucleotides match TRBD1. CDR3 region: CASSIRTGNSGNTIYF. CDR3 sequence (DNA): TGTGCCAGTAGTATAAGGACAGGGAACTCTGGAAACACCATATATTTT. The whole variable domain, filled in from reference TRBV19 and TRBJ1-3, reads DGGITQSPKYLFRKEGQNVTLSCEQNLNHDAMYWYRQDPGQGLRLIYYSQIVNDFQKGDIAEGYSVSREKKESFPLTVTSAQKNPTAFYLCASSIRTGNSGNTIYFGEGSWLTVV.